Given below is one T cell receptor (beta chain) in context. The antigen is undetermined. This CDR3 has 17 residues. The V segment lost 8 bases and the J segment 5 bases; nucleotides outside the gene matches: 14. Germline assignment: CDR1 SGHAT and CDR2 FQDESV (reference sequence). The sample comes from a study of STAT5B mutations in CD4+ large granular lymphocyte leukemia. General study points: Compared with healthy controls (2/35), patient top clones favored TRBV06 (8/27). Higher CD4+ than CD8+ T-LGLL clonality might reflect small sample size. No patients shared main leukemic clonotypes, though roughly 27% appeared at low frequency elsewhere.

Original processing methods: The detection floor for productive clonotype frequency was 2.59 x 10-5. Only in-frame clones appear in the TCRdb table, and some are missing; sequencing was by immunoSEQ multiplex PCR. V, J and clone size derive from that table, while D and trimming were established from the DNA sequence. The sample holds 31,000 or so clones; 76% are singletons and the top ten take over 2%. The chain joins TRBV11-1 to TRBJ2-3; TRBD2 agrees at 12 bases. Sequencing was done on a sample of CD4+ T cells from blood buffy coats. The TCR originated in a human donor in good health. CDR3 amino acids: CASRISKRLAGEDTQYF. The CDR3 DNA sequence: TGTGCCAGCCGTATATCAAAAAGACTAGCGGGAGAAGATACGCAGTATTTT.